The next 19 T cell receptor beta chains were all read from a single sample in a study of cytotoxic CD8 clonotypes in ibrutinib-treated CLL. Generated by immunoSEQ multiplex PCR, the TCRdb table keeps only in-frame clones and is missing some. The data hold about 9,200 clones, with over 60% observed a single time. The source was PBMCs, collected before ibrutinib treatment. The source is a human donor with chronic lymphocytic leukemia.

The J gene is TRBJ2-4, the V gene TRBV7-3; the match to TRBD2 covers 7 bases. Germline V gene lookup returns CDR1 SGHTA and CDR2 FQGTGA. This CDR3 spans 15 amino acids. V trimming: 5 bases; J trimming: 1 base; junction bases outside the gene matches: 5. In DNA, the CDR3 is TGTGCCAGCAGCCCACAAGCGGGGGCCAAAAACATTCAGTACTTC. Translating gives CASSPQAGAKNIQYF.

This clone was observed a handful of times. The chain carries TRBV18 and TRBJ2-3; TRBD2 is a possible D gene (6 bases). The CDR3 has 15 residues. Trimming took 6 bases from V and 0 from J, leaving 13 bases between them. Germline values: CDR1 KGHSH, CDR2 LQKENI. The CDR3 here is CASSLGRSSTDTQYF. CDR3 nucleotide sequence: TGTGCCAGCTCGCTAGGGAGGTCTAGCACAGATACGCAGTATTTT.

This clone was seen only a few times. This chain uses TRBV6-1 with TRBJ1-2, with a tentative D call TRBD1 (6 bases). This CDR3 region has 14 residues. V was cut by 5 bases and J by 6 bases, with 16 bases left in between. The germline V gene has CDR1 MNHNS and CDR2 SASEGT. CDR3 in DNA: TGTGCCAGCAGTCCGAGGGGGGAAGTAAATGGCTACACCTTC. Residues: CASSPRGEVNGYTF.

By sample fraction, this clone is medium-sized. The DNA for the CDR3 is TGTGCCAGCCGCGGGACCGCCTCTGGAAACACCATATATTTT. It translates to CASRGTASGNTIYF. V is TRBV6-5 and J is TRBJ1-3, with a tentative D call TRBD1 (5 bases). CDR3 length: 14 residues. The germline V gene encodes CDR1 MNHEY and CDR2 SVGAGI. V shed 8 bases and J shed 0 bases, with 11 bases lying between them.

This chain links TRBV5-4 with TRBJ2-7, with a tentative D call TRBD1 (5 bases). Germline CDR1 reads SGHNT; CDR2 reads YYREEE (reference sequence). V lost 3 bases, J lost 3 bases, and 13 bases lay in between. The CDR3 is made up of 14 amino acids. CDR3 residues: CASSSQGPHYEQYF. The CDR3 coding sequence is TGTGCCAGCAGCTCTCAGGGTCCCCACTACGAGCAGTACTTC.

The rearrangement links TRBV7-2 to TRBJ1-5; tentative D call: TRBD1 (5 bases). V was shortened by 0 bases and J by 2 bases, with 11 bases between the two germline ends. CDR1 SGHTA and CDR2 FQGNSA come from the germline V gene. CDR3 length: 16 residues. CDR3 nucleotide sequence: TGTGCCAGCAGCTTAGCCGGGGCGGCGGGCAATCAGCCCCAGCATTTT. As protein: CASSLAGAAGNQPQHF. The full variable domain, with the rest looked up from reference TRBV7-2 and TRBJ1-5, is GAGVSQSPSNKVTEKGKDVELRCDPISGHTALYWYRQSLGQGLEFLIYFQGNSAPDKSGLPSDRFSAERTGGSVSTLTIQRTQQEDSAVYLCASSLAGAAGNQPQHFGDGTRLSIL.

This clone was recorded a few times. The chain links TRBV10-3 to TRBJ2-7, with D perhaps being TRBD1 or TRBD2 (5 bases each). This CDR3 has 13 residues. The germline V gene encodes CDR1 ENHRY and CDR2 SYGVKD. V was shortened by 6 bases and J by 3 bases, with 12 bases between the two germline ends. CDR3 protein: CAISRDGRYEQYF. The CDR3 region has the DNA TGTGCCATCAGCCGGGACGGACGCTACGAGCAGTACTTC.

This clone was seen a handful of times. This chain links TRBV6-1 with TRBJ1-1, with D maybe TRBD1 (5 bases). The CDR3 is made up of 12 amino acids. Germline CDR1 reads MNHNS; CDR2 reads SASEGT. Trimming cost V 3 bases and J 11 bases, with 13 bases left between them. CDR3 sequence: CASSELRGKAFF. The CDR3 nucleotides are TGTGCCAGCAGTGAGCTTAGGGGTAAGGCTTTCTTT.

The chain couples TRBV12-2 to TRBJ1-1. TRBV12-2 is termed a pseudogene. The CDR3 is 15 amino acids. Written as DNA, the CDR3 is TGTGCAAGTCGCTCCGGAAAAGGGGGGTACACTGAAGCTTTCTTT. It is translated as CASRSGKGGYTEAFF.

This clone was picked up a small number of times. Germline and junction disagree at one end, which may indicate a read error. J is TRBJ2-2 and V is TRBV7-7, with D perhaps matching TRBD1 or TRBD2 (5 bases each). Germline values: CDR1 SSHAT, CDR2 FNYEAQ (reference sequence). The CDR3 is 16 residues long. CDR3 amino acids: CASSFTGTRDTGELFF. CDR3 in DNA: TGTGCTAGCAGCTTTACCGGGACCCGGGACACCGGGGAGCTGTTTTTT.

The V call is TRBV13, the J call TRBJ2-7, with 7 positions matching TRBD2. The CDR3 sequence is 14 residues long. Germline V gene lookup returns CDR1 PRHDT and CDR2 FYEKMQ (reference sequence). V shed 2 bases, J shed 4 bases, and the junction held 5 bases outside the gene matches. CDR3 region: CASSLPQRGYEQYF. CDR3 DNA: TGTGCCAGCAGCTTACCTCAGCGGGGATACGAGCAGTACTTC. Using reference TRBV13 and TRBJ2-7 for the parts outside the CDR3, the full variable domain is AAGVIQSPRHLIKEKRETATLKCYPIPRHDTVYWYQQGPGQDPQFLISFYEKMQSDKGSIPDRFSAQQFSDYHSELNMSSLELGDSALYFCASSLPQRGYEQYFGPGTRLTVT.

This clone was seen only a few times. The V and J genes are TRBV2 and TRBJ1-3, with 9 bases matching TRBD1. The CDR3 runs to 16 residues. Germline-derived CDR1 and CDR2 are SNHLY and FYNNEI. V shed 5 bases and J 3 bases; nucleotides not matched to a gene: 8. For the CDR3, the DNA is TGTGCCAGCAGTCCTATGACAGGGGGAATTGGAAACACCATATATTTT. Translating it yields CASSPMTGGIGNTIYF.

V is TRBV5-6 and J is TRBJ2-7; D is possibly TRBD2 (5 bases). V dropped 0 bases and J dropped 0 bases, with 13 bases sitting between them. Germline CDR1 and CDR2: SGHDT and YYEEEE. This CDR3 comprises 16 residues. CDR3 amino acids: CASSLVSGVSSYEQYF. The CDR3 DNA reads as TGTGCCAGCAGCTTGGTTTCCGGGGTAAGCTCCTACGAGCAGTACTTC.

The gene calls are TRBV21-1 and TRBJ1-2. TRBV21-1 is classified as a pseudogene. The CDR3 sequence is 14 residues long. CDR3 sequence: CASSNTTENYGYTF. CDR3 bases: TGTGCCAGCAGCAATACAACGGAAAACTATGGCTACACCTTC.

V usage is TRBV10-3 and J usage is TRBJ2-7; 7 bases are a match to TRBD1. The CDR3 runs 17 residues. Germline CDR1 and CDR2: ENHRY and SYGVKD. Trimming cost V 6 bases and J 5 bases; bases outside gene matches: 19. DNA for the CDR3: TGTGCCATCAGCGCCGGGACAGCCTCCAGATTCGGAGACGAGCAGTACTTC. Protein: CAISAGTASRFGDEQYF.

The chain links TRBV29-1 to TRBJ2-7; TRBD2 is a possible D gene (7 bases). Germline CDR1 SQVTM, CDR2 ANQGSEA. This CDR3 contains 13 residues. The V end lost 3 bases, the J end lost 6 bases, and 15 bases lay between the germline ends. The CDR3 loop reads CSVEGGGNGEQYF. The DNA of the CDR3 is TGCAGCGTTGAGGGAGGGGGAAATGGCGAGCAGTACTTC.

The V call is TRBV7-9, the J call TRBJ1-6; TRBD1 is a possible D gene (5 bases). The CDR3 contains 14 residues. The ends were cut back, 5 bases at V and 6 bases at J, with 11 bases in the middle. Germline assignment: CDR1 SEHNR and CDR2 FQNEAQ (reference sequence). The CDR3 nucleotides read TGTGCCAGCAGCAACTCGGGGGTTAATTCACCCCTCCACTTT. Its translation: CASSNSGVNSPLHF.

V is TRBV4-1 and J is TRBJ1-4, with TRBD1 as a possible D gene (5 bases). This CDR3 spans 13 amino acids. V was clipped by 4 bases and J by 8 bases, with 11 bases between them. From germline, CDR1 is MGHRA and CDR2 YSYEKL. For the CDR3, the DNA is TGCGCCAGCAGCCCAGGGCCCCGGGAAAAACTGTTTTTT. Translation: CASSPGPREKLFF.

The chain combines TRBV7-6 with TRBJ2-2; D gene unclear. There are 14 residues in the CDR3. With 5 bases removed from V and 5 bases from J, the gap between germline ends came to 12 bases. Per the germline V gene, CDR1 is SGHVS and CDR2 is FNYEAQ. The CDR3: CASSPTVATGELFF. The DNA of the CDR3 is TGTGCCAGCAGCCCTACCGTGGCTACCGGGGAGCTGTTTTTT.